This T cell receptor (beta chain) derives from a study of cytomegalovirus exposure and HLA in healthy donors. General study results and limits: It was approximately 160 TCR beta chains that were listed as cytomegalovirus-associated. The tendency of first-cohort TCR clusters to co-occur in the roughly 120 validation repertoires was identified by a subsequent analysis. Most TCR sequences showed up rarely, but some public TCRs showed up in many donors.

CDR3 length equals 11 residues. Per germline, CDR1 GTSNPN and CDR2 SVGIG (reference sequence). Measured with immunoSEQ multiplex PCR; TCRdb has only the in-frame clones, and not every one. The sample holds 220,000 or so clones, approximately 83% seen once. It was the approximately 130-subject validation cohort, separate from the roughly 700-subject first cohort, to which the donors belonged. Concerning this clone: Its target is not known.

The receptor was derived from a woman younger than 45 in good health and CMV-seropositive. The sample comprised PBMCs. The chain is built from TRBV30 and TRBJ1-1; D not resolved. The CDR3 DNA reads TGTGCTCAAGACACCAACACTGAAGCTTTCTTT. Translation: CAQDTNTEAFF.